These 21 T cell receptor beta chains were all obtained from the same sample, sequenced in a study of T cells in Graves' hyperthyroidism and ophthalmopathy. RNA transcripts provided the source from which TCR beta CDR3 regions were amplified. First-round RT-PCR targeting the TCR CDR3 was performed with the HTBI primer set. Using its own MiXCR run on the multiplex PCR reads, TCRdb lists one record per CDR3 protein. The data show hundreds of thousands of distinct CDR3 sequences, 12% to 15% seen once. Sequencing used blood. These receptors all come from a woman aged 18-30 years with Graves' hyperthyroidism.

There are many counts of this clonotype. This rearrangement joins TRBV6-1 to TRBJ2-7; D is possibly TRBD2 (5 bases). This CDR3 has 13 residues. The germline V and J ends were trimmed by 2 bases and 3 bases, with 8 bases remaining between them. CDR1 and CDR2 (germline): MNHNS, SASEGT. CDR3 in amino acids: CASSESRGYEQYF. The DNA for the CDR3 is TGTGCCAGCAGTGAAAGCCGGGGCTACGAGCAGTACTTC.

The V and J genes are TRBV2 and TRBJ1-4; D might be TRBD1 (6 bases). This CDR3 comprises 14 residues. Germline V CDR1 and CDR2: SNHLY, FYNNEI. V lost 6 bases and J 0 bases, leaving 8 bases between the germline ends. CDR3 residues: CASRRGSTNEKLFF. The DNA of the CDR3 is TGTGCCAGCAGAAGGGGGTCAACTAATGAAAAACTGTTTTTT.

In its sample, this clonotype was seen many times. The CDR3 DNA sequence: TGCAGTGCTAGTCATTCCGGGATTAACTATGGCTACACCTTC. Translation: CSASHSGINYGYTF. The chain recombines TRBV20-1 with TRBJ1-2; D gene uncertain. V was clipped by 3 bases and J by 1 base, with 12 bases between them. The CDR3 is 14 amino acids. Germline assignment: CDR1 DFQATT and CDR2 SNEGSKA (reference sequence).

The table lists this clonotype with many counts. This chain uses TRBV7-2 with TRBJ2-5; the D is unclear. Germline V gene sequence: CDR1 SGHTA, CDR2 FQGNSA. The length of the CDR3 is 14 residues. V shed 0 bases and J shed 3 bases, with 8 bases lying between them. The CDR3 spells CASSLAGREETQYF. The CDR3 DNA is TGTGCCAGCAGCTTAGCGGGTCGGGAAGAGACCCAGTACTTC.

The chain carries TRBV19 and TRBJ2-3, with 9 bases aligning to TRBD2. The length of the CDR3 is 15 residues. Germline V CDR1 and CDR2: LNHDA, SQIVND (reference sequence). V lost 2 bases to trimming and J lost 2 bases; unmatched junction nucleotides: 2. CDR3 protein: CASSISSGVTDTQYF. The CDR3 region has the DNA TGTGCCAGTAGTATATCTAGCGGGGTCACAGATACGCAGTATTTT.

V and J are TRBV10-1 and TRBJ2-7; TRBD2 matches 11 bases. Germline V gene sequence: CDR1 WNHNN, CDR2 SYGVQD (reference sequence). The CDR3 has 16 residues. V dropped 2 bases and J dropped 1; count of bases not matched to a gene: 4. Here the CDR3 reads CASSEKTSGNSYEQYF. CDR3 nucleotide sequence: TGCGCCAGCAGTGAGAAGACTAGCGGGAATTCCTACGAGCAGTACTTC.

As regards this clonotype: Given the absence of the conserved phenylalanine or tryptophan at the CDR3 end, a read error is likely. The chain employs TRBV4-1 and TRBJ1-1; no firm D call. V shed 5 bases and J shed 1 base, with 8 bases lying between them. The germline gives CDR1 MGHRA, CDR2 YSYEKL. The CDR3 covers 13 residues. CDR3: CASSAQRNTEAFL. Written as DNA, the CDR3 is TGCGCCAGCAGCGCCCAAAGGAACACTGAAGCTTTCTTA.

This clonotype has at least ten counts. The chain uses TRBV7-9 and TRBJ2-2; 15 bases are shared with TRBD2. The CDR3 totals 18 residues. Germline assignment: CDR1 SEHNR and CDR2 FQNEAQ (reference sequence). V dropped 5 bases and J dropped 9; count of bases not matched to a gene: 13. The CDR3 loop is CASSQTGLAGGGVWELFF. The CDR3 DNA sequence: TGTGCCAGCAGCCAAACGGGACTAGCGGGAGGAGGCGTCTGGGAGCTGTTTTTT.

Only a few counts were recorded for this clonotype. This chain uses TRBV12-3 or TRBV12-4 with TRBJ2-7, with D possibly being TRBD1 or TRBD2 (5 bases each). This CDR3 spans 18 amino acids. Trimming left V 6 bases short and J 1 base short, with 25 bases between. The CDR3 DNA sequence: TGTGCCAGCAGCAACACACCAGGGACCCCCTATATTTCCTACGAGCAGTACTTC. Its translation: CASSNTPGTPYISYEQYF.

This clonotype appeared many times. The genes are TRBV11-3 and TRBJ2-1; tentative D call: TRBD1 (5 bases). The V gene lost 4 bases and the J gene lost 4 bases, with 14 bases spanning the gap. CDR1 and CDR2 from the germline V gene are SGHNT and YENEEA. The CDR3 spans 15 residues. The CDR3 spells CASSSGGTGYNEQFF. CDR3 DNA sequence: TGTGCCAGCAGCTCTGGTGGAACAGGTTACAATGAGCAGTTCTTC.

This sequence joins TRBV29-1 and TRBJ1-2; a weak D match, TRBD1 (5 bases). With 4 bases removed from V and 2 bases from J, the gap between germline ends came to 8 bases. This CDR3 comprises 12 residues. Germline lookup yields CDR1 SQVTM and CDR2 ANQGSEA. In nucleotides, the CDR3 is TGCAGCGTTGCCAGGGACAACTATGGCTACACCTTC. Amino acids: CSVARDNYGYTF.

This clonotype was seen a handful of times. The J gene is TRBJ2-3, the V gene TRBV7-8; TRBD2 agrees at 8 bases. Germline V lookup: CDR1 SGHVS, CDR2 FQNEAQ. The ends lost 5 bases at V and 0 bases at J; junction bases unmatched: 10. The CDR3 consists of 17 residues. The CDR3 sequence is CASSPPGLAASTDTQYF. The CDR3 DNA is TGTGCCAGCAGCCCCCCCGGACTAGCAGCGAGCACAGATACGCAGTATTTT. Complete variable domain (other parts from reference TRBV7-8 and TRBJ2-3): GAGVSQSPRYKVAKRGQDVALRCDPISGHVSLFWYQQALGQGPEFLTYFQNEAQLDKSGLPSDRFFAERPEGSVSTLKIQRTQQEDSAVYLCASSPPGLAASTDTQYFGPGTRLTVL.

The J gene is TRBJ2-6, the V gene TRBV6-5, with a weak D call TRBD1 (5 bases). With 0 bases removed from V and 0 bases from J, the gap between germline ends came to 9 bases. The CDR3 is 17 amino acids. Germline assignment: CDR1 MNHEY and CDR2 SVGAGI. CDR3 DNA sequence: TGTGCCAGCAGTTACTCGACAGCCATCTCTGGGGCCAACGTCCTGACTTTC. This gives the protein CASSYSTAISGANVLTF.

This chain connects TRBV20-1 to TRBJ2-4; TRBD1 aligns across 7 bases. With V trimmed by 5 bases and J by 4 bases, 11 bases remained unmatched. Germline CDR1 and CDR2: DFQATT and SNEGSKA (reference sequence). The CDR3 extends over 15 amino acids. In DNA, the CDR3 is TGCAGTGCTCCTGACCCCGGGACAGTAAAAAACATTCAGTACTTC. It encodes CSAPDPGTVKNIQYF.

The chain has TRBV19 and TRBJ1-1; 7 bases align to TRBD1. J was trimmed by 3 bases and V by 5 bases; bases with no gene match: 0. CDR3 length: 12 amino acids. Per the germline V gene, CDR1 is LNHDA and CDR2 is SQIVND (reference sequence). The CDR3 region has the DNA TGTGCCAGTAGTGACAGGGACACTGAAGCTTTCTTT. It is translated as CASSDRDTEAFF.

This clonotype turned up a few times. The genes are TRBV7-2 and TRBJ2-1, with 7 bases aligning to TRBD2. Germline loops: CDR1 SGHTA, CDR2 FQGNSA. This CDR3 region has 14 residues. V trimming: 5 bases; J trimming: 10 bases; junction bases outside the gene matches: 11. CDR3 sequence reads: CASSGGRTRQEQFF. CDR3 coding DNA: TGTGCCAGCAGCGGAGGTCGGACTAGACAAGAGCAGTTCTTC. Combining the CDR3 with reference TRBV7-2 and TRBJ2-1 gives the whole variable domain GAGVSQSPSNKVTEKGKDVELRCDPISGHTALYWYRQSLGQGLEFLIYFQGNSAPDKSGLPSDRFSAERTGGSVSTLTIQRTQQEDSAVYLCASSGGRTRQEQFFGPGTRLTVL.

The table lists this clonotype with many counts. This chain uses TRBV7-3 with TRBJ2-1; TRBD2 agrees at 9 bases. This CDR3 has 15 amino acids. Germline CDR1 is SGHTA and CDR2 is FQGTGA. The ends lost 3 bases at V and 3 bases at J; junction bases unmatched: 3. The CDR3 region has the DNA TGTGCCAGCAGCTTGGCGACTAGCGGCTACAATGAGCAGTTCTTC. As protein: CASSLATSGYNEQFF.

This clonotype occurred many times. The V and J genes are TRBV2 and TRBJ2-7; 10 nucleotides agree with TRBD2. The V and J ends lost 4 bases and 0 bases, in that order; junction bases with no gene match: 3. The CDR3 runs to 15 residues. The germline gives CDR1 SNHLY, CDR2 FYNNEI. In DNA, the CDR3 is TGTGCCAGCAGTGGCCTAGCGGGAGTCTCCTACGAGCAGTACTTC. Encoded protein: CASSGLAGVSYEQYF.

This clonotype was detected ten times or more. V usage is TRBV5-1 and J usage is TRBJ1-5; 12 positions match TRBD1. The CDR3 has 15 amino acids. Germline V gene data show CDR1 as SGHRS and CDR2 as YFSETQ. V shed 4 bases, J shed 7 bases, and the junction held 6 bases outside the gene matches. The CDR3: CASSPGQGAQQPQHF. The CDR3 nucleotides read TGCGCCAGCAGCCCGGGACAGGGGGCCCAACAGCCCCAGCATTTT.

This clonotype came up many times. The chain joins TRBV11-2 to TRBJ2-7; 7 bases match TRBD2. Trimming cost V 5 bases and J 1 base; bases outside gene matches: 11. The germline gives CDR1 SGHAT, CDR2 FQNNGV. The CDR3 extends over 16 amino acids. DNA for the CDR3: TGTGCCAGCAGCGCCGCAGAGCGGGACTTTTCCTACGAGCAGTACTTC. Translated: CASSAAERDFSYEQYF.

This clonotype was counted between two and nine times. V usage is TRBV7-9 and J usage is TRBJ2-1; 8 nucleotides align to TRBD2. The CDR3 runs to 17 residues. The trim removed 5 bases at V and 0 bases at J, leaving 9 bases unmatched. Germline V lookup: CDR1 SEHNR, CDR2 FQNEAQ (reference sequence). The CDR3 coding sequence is TGTGCCAGCAGCAATTCCATAGCGGGAATCTCCTACAATGAGCAGTTCTTC. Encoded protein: CASSNSIAGISYNEQFF. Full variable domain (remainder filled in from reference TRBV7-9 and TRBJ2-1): DTGVSQNPRHKITKRGQNVTFRCDPISEHNRLYWYRQTLGQGPEFLTYFQNEAQLEKSRLLSDRFSAERPKGSFSTLEIQRTEQGDSAMYLCASSNSIAGISYNEQFFGPGTRLTVL.